Shown below are 7 T cell receptor beta chains from a single sample sequenced in a study of blood T cell repertoires in COVID-19 (dated by TCRdb to 2018 to 2021). Library construction relied on the immunoSEQ multiplex PCR assay. TCRdb limited this immuneACCESS table to in-frame rearrangements with V and J called. A share of clones is missing; checked studies link under half to unresolved V genes, and the rest is unexplained. The sample contains fewer than 200,000 clones, approximately 84% of them found a single time. The ten largest clones represent around 9.9% of the sample. Material for sequencing was peripheral blood. These receptors originate from a man between 65 and 85 years old with active or convalescent COVID-19.

The V and J genes are TRBV7-9 and TRBJ1-6, with 7 nucleotides matching TRBD1. Trimming removed 4 bases from V and 10 bases from J; junction bases left unmatched: 10. CDR1 and CDR2 from the germline V gene are SEHNR and FQNEAQ (reference sequence). The CDR3 has 15 amino acids. The CDR3 loop is CASSSDRTGGSPLHF. DNA of the CDR3: TGTGCCAGCAGCTCGGACCGGACAGGTGGCTCACCCCTCCACTTT.

The chain uses TRBV6-6 and TRBJ1-2; 7 bases agree with TRBD1. Germline V CDR1 and CDR2: MNHNY, SVGAGI (reference sequence). V shed 7 bases and J 8 bases; nucleotides not matched to a gene: 7. The CDR3 consists of 12 residues. The CDR3 sequence: CASKEGAYGYTF. As DNA, the CDR3 is TGTGCCAGCAAGGAGGGGGCGTACGGCTACACCTTC.

The V call is TRBV27, the J call TRBJ2-3; 12 nucleotides match TRBD1. Germline assignment: CDR1 MNHEY and CDR2 SMNVEV (reference sequence). The V segment lost 0 bases and the J segment 2 bases; nucleotides outside the gene matches: 15. The CDR3 is made up of 21 amino acids. The CDR3 coding sequence is TGTGCCAGCAGTTTATCCCACCGGGACAGGGGGCTCCGGCCCTCCACAGATACGCAGTATTTT. It encodes CASSLSHRDRGLRPSTDTQYF.

The chain uses TRBV6-5 and TRBJ2-1; perhaps TRBD1 as D (6 bases). Germline V CDR1 and CDR2: MNHEY, SVGAGI. Trimming took off 2 bases at V and 3 bases at J, with 14 bases between the two ends. The CDR3 totals 16 residues. The chain's CDR3 is CASSYKGRGFYNEQFF. CDR3 bases: TGTGCCAGCAGTTACAAAGGCAGGGGTTTCTACAATGAGCAGTTCTTC.

The chain carries TRBV7-2 and TRBJ2-5; TRBD1 aligns across 8 bases. V gave up 3 bases and J gave up 0 bases; unmatched junction bases: 6. The CDR3 sequence is 16 residues long. Germline CDR1 reads SGHTA; CDR2 reads FQGNSA. Written as DNA, the CDR3 is TGTGCCAGCAGCTTGCCAGGGACAGGCAACCAAGAGACCCAGTACTTC. This sequence encodes CASSLPGTGNQETQYF.

The chain combines TRBV6-2 or TRBV6-3 with TRBJ1-5; TRBD1 aligns across 7 bases. V shed 1 base and J 11 bases; nucleotides not matched to a gene: 5. This CDR3 contains 13 residues. Germline V CDR1 and CDR2: MNHEY, SVGEGT. This chain's CDR3 is CASSYYPGQAQHF. The CDR3 DNA follows: TGTGCCAGCAGTTACTACCCTGGACAGGCCCAGCATTTT.

The rearrangement links TRBV7-2 to TRBJ1-2; the D gene is possibly TRBD1 (5 bases). CDR1 and CDR2 from the germline V gene are SGHTA and FQGNSA. This CDR3 is 14 amino acids long. V was cut by 1 base and J by 4 bases, with 10 bases left in between. CDR3 loop: CASSLGGRAYGYTF. The CDR3 DNA reads as TGTGCCAGCAGCTTAGGAGGCAGGGCCTATGGCTACACCTTC.